This T cell receptor beta chain emerged from a study of control samples from healthy donors and cancer patients. Produced via immunoSEQ multiplex PCR; TCRdb's table is partial and in-frame only. The sample includes around 130,000 clones, roughly 89% of them seen just once. This sequence was found in a man aged 25-45 years in good health. Source material: blood.

The CDR3 here is CASSTQGQSYGYTF. The CDR3 DNA is TGTGCCAGTAGTACACAGGGACAGAGTTATGGCTACACCTTC. The chain recombines TRBV19 with TRBJ1-2; 7 bases fit TRBD1. The junction had 7 bases not matched to a gene; V was cut back by 4 bases and J by 5 bases. This CDR3 has 14 residues. Germline V gene data show CDR1 as LNHDA and CDR2 as SQIVND (reference sequence).